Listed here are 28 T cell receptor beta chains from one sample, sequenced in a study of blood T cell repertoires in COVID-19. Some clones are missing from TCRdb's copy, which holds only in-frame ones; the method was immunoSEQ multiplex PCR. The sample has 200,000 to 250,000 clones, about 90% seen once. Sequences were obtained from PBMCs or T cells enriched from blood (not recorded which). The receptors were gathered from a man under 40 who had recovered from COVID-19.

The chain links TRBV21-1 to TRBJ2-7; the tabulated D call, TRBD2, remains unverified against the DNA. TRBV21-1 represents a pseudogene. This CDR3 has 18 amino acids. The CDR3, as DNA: TGTGCCAGCAGCAAATCCTCGCCCCTGACTAGCGGATTCTACGAGCAGTACTTC. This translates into CASSKSSPLTSGFYEQYF.

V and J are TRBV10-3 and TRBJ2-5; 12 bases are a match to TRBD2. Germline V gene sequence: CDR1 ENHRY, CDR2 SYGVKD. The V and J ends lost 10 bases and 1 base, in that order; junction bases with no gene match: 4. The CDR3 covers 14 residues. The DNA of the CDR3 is TGTGCCACGAAGACTAGCGGGGGCCAAGAGACCCAGTACTTC. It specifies CATKTSGGQETQYF.

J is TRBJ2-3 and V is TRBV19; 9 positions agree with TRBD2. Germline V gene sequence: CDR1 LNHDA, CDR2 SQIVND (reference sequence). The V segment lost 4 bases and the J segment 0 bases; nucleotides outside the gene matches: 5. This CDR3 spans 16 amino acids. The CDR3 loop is CASSNPLAGSTDTQYF. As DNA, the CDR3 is TGTGCCAGTAGTAATCCCCTAGCGGGGAGCACAGATACGCAGTATTTT.

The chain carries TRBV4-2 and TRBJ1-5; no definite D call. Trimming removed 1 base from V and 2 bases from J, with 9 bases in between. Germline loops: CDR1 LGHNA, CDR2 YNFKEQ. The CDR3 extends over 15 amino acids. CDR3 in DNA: TGTGCCAGCAGCCAAGGTCTCCAGGGCAATCAGCCCCAGCATTTT. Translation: CASSQGLQGNQPQHF.

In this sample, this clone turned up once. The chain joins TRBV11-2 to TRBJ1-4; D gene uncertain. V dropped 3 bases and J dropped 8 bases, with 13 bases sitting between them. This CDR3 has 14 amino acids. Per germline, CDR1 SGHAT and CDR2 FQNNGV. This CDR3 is CASSFTRGKEKLFF. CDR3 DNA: TGTGCCAGCAGCTTTACCCGAGGGAAGGAAAAACTGTTTTTT.

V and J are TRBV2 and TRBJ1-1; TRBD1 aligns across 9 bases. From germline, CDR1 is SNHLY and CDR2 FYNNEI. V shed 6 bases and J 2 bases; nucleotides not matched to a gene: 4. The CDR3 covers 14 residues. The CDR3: CASRDRGRNTEAFF. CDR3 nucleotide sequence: TGTGCCAGCAGGGACAGGGGTCGAAACACTGAAGCTTTCTTT.

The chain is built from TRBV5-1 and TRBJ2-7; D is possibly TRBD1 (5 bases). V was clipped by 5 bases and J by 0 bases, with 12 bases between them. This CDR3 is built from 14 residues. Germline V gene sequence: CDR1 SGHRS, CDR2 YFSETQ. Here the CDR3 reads CASSQLTVSYEQYF. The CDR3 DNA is TGCGCCAGCAGTCAACTGACAGTCTCCTACGAGCAGTACTTC.

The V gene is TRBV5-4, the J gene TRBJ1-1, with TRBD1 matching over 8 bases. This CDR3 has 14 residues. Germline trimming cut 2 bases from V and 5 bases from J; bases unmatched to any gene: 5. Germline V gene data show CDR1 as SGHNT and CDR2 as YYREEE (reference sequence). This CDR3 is CASSLPDRATEAFF. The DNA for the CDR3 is TGTGCCAGCAGCTTACCGGACAGGGCGACTGAAGCTTTCTTT.

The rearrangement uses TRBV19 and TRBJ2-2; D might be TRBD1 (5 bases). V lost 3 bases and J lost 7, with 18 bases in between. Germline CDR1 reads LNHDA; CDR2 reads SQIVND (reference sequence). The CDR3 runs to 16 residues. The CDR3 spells CASSIGRVNVGGELFF. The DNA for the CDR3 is TGTGCCAGTAGTATCGGCAGGGTGAACGTTGGCGGGGAGCTGTTTTTT.

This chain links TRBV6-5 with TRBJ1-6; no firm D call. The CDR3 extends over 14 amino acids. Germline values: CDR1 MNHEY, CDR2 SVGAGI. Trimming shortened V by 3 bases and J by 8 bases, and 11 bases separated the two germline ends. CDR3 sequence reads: CASSYFTADSPLHF. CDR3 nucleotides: TGTGCCAGCAGTTATTTTACAGCAGATTCACCCCTCCACTTT.

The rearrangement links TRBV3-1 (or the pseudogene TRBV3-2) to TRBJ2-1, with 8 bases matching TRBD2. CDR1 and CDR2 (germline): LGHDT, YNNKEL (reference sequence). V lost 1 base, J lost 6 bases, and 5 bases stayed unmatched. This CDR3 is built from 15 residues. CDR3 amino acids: CASSQASGSFNEQFF. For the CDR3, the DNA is TGTGCCAGCAGCCAAGCGAGCGGGAGTTTCAATGAGCAGTTCTTC.

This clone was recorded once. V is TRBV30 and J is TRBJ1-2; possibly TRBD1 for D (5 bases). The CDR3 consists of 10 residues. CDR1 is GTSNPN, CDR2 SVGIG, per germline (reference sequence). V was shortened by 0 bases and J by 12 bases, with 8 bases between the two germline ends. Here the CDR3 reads CAWSVQENTF. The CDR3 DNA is TGTGCCTGGAGTGTACAGGAAAACACCTTC.

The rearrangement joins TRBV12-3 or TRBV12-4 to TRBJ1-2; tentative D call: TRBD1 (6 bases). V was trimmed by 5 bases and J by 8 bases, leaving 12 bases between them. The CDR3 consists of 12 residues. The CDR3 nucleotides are TGTGCCAGCAGTATCTCGACAGGAGGCTACACCTTC. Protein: CASSISTGGYTF.

The CDR3 is CASSFTGFRDNEQFF. In nucleotides, the CDR3 is TGTGCCAGCAGCTTCACAGGGTTTCGAGACAATGAGCAGTTCTTC. The chain has TRBV5-6 and TRBJ2-1; a weak D match, TRBD1 (6 bases). This CDR3 is built from 15 residues. Trimming left V 2 bases short and J 5 bases short, with 14 bases between. Germline V gene lookup returns CDR1 SGHDT and CDR2 YYEEEE.

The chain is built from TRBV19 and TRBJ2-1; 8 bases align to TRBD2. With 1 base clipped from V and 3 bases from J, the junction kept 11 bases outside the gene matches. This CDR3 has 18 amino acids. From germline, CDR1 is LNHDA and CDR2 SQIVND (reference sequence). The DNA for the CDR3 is TGTGCCAGTAGTATAGCCTACCGGGCGGGAGGCGACTACAATGAGCAGTTCTTC. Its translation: CASSIAYRAGGDYNEQFF.

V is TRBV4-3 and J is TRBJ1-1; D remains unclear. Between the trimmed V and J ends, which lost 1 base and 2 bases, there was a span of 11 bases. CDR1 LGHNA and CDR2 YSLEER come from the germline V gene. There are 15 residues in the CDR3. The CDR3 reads CASSQVLPPNTEAFF. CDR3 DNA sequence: TGCGCCAGCAGCCAAGTACTTCCCCCTAACACTGAAGCTTTCTTT.

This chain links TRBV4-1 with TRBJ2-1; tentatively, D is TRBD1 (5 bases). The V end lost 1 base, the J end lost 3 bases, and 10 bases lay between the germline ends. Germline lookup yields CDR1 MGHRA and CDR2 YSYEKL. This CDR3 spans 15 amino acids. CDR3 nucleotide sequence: TGCGCCAGCAGCCAAGGTAGCCAGGGCTACAATGAGCAGTTCTTC. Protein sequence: CASSQGSQGYNEQFF.

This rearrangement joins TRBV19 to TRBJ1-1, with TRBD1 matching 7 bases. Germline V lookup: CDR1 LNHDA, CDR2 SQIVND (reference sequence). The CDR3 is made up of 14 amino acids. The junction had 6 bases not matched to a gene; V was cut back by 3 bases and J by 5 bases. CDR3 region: CASSMQDRPTEAFF. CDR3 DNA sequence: TGTGCCAGTAGTATGCAGGACAGGCCAACTGAAGCTTTCTTT.

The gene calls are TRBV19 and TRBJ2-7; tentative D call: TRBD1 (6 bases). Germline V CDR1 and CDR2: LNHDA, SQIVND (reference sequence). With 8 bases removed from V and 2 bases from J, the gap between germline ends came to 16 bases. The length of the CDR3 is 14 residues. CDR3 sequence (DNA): TGTGCCAGTTCTAAACAGGGTTCAGCCTACGAGCAGTACTTC. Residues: CASSKQGSAYEQYF.

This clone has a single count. The CDR3 bases are TGTGCCAGCTCACCATTGGGGGGTCCGGGTGTCGGCTACACCTTC. Protein sequence: CASSPLGGPGVGYTF. The gene calls are TRBV18 and TRBJ1-2; perhaps TRBD1 as D (5 bases). The CDR3 runs 15 residues. Germline V lookup: CDR1 KGHSH, CDR2 LQKENI. V gave up 2 bases and J gave up 8 bases, with 18 bases separating them.

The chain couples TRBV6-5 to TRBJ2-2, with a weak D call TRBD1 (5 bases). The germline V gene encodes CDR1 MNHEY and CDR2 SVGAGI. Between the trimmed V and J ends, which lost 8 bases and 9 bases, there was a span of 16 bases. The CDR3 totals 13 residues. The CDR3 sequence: CASRRGENRELFF. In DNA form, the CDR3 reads TGTGCCAGCCGAAGGGGTGAAAACAGGGAGCTGTTTTTT.

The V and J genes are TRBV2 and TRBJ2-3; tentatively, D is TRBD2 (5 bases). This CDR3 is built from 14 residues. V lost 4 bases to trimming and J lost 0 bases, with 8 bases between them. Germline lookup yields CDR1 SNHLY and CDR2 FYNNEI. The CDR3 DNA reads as TGTGCCAGCAGTGTTGGGAGTAGCACAGATACGCAGTATTTT. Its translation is CASSVGSSTDTQYF.

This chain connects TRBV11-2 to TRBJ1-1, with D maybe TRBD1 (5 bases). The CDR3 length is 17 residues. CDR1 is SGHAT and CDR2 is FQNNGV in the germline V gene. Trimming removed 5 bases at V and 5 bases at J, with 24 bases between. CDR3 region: CASSTPTTGQGWTEAFF. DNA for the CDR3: TGTGCCAGCAGCACCCCCACCACCGGGCAGGGTTGGACTGAAGCTTTCTTT. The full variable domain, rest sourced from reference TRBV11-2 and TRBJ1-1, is EAGVAQSPRYKIIEKRQSVAFWCNPISGHATLYWYQQILGQGPKLLIQFQNNGVVDDSQLPKDRFSAERLKGVDSTLKIQPAKLEDSAVYLCASSTPTTGQGWTEAFFGQGTRLTVV.

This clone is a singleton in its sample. CDR3 bases: TGTGCCAGCAGTCAGGGGGCCTCGGAGACCCAGTACTTC. This gives the protein CASSQGASETQYF. The chain employs TRBV6-2 or TRBV6-3 and TRBJ2-5, with 8 bases aligning to TRBD1. J was trimmed by 5 bases and V by 5 bases; bases with no gene match: 4. The length of the CDR3 is 13 residues. Germline CDR1 reads MNHEY; CDR2 reads SVGEGT.

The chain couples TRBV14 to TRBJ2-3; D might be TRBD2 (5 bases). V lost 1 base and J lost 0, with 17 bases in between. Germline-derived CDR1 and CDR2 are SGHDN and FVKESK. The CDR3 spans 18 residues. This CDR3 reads CASSQASPGIFSTDTQYF. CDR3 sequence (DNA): TGTGCCAGCAGCCAAGCTTCCCCGGGGATTTTCAGCACAGATACGCAGTATTTT.

CDR3 sequence reads: CASSDSGNQPQHF. For the CDR3, the DNA is TGTGCCAGCAGTGACAGTGGCAATCAGCCCCAGCATTTT. The gene calls are TRBV28 and TRBJ1-5; a weak D match, TRBD1 (5 bases). The V gene lost 5 bases and the J gene lost 2 bases, with 7 bases spanning the gap. The CDR3 consists of 13 residues. The germline V gene encodes CDR1 MDHEN and CDR2 SYDVKM.

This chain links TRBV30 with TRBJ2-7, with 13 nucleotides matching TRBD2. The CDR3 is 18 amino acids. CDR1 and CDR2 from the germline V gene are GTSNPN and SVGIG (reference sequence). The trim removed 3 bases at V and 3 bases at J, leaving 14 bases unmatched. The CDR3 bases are TGTGCCTGGAGCATAGATGCCCCGACTAGCGGGAGGCACTACGAGCAGTACTTC. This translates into CAWSIDAPTSGRHYEQYF.

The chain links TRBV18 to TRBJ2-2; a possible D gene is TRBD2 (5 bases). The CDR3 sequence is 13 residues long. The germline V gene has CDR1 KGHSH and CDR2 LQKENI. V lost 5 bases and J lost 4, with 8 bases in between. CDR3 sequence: CASSSTSTGELFF. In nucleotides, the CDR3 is TGTGCCAGCTCATCTACTAGCACCGGGGAGCTGTTTTTT.